Following are 6 T cell receptor beta chains from one sample sequenced in a study of CD8 T cells in Susac syndrome. RNA, at about 0.45 to 1 ug, was reverse transcribed with random hexamers. TCRdb reprocessed the immunoSEQ multiplex PCR reads with MiXCR, giving one entry per CDR3 protein. The repertoire holds about 120,000 distinct CDR3 sequences, with around 90% as singletons. The sequenced material came from CD4+ T cells from PBMCs. The source of these receptors is a human donor in good health.

The chain uses TRBV20-1 and TRBJ2-7; D call uncertain. Germline CDR1 and CDR2: DFQATT and SNEGSKA (reference sequence). This CDR3 contains 13 residues. The V end was cut by 7 bases, the J end by 2 bases, with 15 bases between. The CDR3 bases are TGCAGTGTATCTACAGTATCCGCCTACGAGCAGTACTTC. Its translation: CSVSTVSAYEQYF.

The rearrangement joins TRBV12-3 or TRBV12-4 to TRBJ2-6; D is unresolved. The CDR3 contains 11 residues. V shed 5 bases and J shed 11 bases, with 7 bases lying between them. CDR3 DNA: TGTGCCAGCAGTGGGTTGGACGTCCTGACTTTC. Translation gives CASSGLDVLTF.

Here the CDR3 DNA reads TGTGCCAGCAGCCCCCGGGGACAGGGCTATGGCTACACCTTC. Amino acids: CASSPRGQGYGYTF. The V gene is TRBV5-4, the J gene TRBJ1-2; 9 bases match TRBD1. V dropped 4 bases and J dropped 4; count of bases not matched to a gene: 5. CDR3 length: 14 amino acids. Germline V lookup: CDR1 SGHNT, CDR2 YYREEE (reference sequence).

V gene TRBV19 combines with J gene TRBJ1-2; no reliable D call. Germline CDR1 is LNHDA and CDR2 is SQIVND (reference sequence). The germline V and J ends were trimmed by 6 bases and 5 bases, with 10 bases remaining between them. CDR3 length: 12 amino acids. CDR3 nucleotide sequence: TGTGCCAGTAGAGTTGGATATTATGGCTACACCTTC. It translates to CASRVGYYGYTF.

The J gene is TRBJ1-1, the V gene TRBV6-2 or TRBV6-3; D is uncertain. This CDR3 comprises 13 residues. Germline V gene data show CDR1 as MNHEY and CDR2 as SVGEGT. The V end lost 6 bases, the J end lost 1 base, and 9 bases lay between the germline ends. In DNA form, the CDR3 reads TGTGCCAGCAGCCCCAACCCGAACACTGAAGCTTTCTTT. This translates into CASSPNPNTEAFF.

The rearrangement uses TRBV7-2 and TRBJ2-3, with D unresolved. V lost 2 bases and J 4 bases, leaving 13 bases between the germline ends. The germline CDR1 and CDR2 sequences are SGHTA and FQGNSA. The CDR3 contains 15 residues. CDR3 amino acids: CASSLRSLGPDTQYF. CDR3 nucleotides: TGTGCCAGCAGCTTAAGATCGCTGGGCCCAGATACGCAGTATTTT.